The 21 T cell receptor beta chains below were found in one sample sequenced in a study of blood T cells in healthy people across ages. With a J-beta primer mix and a sample-barcoded 5' primer, a second PCR ran about 6 to 11 cycles. TCRdb re-analysed the 5' RACE reads in MiXCR, keeping a single row per CDR3 protein. The data hold 1.5 million to 2 million distinct CDR3 sequences, with roughly 52% observed a single time. Specimen: blood. The receptors stem from a woman aged 40 to 50 in good health.

The rearrangement links TRBV6-2 or TRBV6-3 to TRBJ2-1; D remains ambiguous. The CDR3 is 11 amino acids. Germline V gene lookup returns CDR1 MNHEY and CDR2 SVGEGT. V lost 4 bases, J lost 9 bases, and 7 bases lay in between. The CDR3 nucleotides read TGTGCCAGCAGTTCGACTTTTGAGCAGTTCTTC. It codes for CASSSTFEQFF.

This CDR3 is CASSLYPGLAGGDTQYF. CDR3 sequence (DNA): TGTGCCAGCAGTTTATACCCCGGACTAGCGGGGGGAGATACGCAGTATTTT. The rearrangement links TRBV27 to TRBJ2-3; 14 bases align to TRBD2. Germline V CDR1 and CDR2: MNHEY, SMNVEV (reference sequence). The V segment lost 1 base and the J segment 5 bases; nucleotides outside the gene matches: 5. There are 17 residues in the CDR3.

Here the CDR3 reads CASSEGTSGGIQETQYF. CDR3 nucleotides: TGTGCCAGCAGCGAGGGGACTAGCGGGGGGATACAAGAGACCCAGTACTTC. V is TRBV11-2 and J is TRBJ2-5; 15 bases are a match to TRBD2. CDR1 is SGHAT, CDR2 FQNNGV, per germline. This CDR3 spans 17 amino acids. The junction had 6 bases not matched to a gene; V was cut back by 5 bases and J by 2 bases. Variable domain in full (rest from reference TRBV11-2 and TRBJ2-5): EAGVAQSPRYKIIEKRQSVAFWCNPISGHATLYWYQQILGQGPKLLIQFQNNGVVDDSQLPKDRFSAERLKGVDSTLKIQPAKLEDSAVYLCASSEGTSGGIQETQYFGPGTRLLVL.

This clonotype was seen only a few times. J is TRBJ2-7 and V is TRBV4-2; D is uncertain. Germline values: CDR1 LGHNA, CDR2 YNFKEQ. The ends were cut back, 1 base at V and 5 bases at J, with 12 bases in the middle. This CDR3 has 14 amino acids. CDR3 DNA: TGTGCCAGCAGCCAAGCTTGGGCCTCTGACGAGCAGTACTTC. Amino acids: CASSQAWASDEQYF.

The CDR3 region has the DNA TGTGCCAGCAGCACTAGCGGGGCACCCGGGGCCGGGGAGCTGTTTTTT. Its translation: CASSTSGAPGAGELFF. The V and J genes are TRBV28 and TRBJ2-2; 10 positions agree with TRBD2. Germline CDR1 MDHEN, CDR2 SYDVKM. This CDR3 has 16 amino acids. V shed 6 bases, J shed 6 bases, and the junction held 10 bases outside the gene matches. Based on the CDR3 plus reference TRBV28 and TRBJ2-2, the full variable domain is DVKVTQSSRYLVKRTGEKVFLECVQDMDHENMFWYRQDPGLGLRLIYFSYDVKMKEKGDIPEGYSVSREKKERFSLILESASTNQTSMYLCASSTSGAPGAGELFFGEGSRLTVL.

This clonotype has only a few counts. This chain joins TRBV12-3 or TRBV12-4 and TRBJ1-4, with D possibly being TRBD1 (6 bases). There are 14 residues in the CDR3. Between the trimmed V and J ends, which lost 6 bases and 5 bases, there was a span of 13 bases. CDR3 coding DNA: TGTGCCAGCAGGTACCGGGACAACAATGAAAAACTGTTTTTT. Translated, it gives CASRYRDNNEKLFF.

The genes are TRBV20-1 and TRBJ2-3; TRBD2 matches at 7 bases. The CDR3 runs to 15 residues. J was trimmed by 2 bases and V by 3 bases; bases with no gene match: 8. Per germline, CDR1 DFQATT and CDR2 SNEGSKA (reference sequence). The DNA of the CDR3 is TGCAGTGCTAGCTCTATGGCGGGGGTCACAGATACGCAGTATTTT. Encoded protein: CSASSMAGVTDTQYF.

Here the CDR3 DNA reads TGTGCCAGCAGCTCGGGACAGGCACACAATGAGCAGTTCTTC. Its translation is CASSSGQAHNEQFF. V gene TRBV7-2 combines with J gene TRBJ2-1; 8 bases are a match to TRBD1. The CDR3 is 14 residues long. From germline, CDR1 is SGHTA and CDR2 FQGNSA. J gave up 5 bases and V 4 bases, and 4 bases lay outside the gene matches.

The V call is TRBV11-2, the J call TRBJ2-3; D gene unclear. In germline, CDR1 is SGHAT, CDR2 FQNNGV. The CDR3 totals 14 residues. V shed 3 bases and J shed 2 bases, with 9 bases lying between them. The CDR3 region is CASSLPRPTDTQYF. Here the CDR3 DNA reads TGTGCCAGCAGCTTGCCTAGGCCCACAGATACGCAGTATTTT.

The J gene is TRBJ2-1, the V gene TRBV3-1; D remains unclear. The length of the CDR3 is 16 residues. Germline V CDR1 and CDR2: LGHDT, YNNKEL (reference sequence). V was shortened by 0 bases and J by 8 bases, with 17 bases between the two germline ends. The chain's CDR3 is CASSQEFRLIYDEQFF. The CDR3 coding sequence is TGTGCCAGCAGCCAAGAGTTCCGATTAATATACGATGAGCAGTTCTTC.

The genes are TRBV6-4 and TRBJ2-1; the D is unclear. Germline CDR1 is MRHNA and CDR2 is SNTAGT. The CDR3 length is 11 residues. Trimming stripped 0 bases from V and 14 bases from J, with 8 bases between. The CDR3 DNA reads TGTGCCAGCAGTGACTCGAAGGTCAAGTTCTTC. Translating gives CASSDSKVKFF.

V usage is TRBV12-3 or TRBV12-4 and J usage is TRBJ1-6; 11 nucleotides agree with TRBD1. The V gene end was trimmed by 8 bases and the J gene end by 10 bases; junction bases not matched to a gene: 4. This CDR3 has 13 residues. CDR3 bases: TGTGCCAGCCGGACAGGGGGCGAATCACCCCTCCACTTT. Its translation is CASRTGGESPLHF.

The gene calls are TRBV7-2 and TRBJ2-4; D might be TRBD2 (6 bases). With the DNA end fitting TRBJ2-7 better, the J assignment may be wrong. Germline V gives CDR1 SGHTA, CDR2 FQGNSA. The CDR3 length is 16 residues. The CDR3 region is CASSQEGAQLRGEQYF. The DNA for the CDR3 is TGTGCCAGCAGCCAGGAGGGTGCCCAACTACGGGGCGAGCAGTACTTC.

The rearrangement links TRBV5-1 to TRBJ2-7; no clear D gene. This CDR3 region has 13 residues. The germline V gene encodes CDR1 SGHRS and CDR2 YFSETQ. V was trimmed by 2 bases and J by 0 bases, leaving 6 bases between them. The CDR3 DNA follows: TGCGCCAGCAGCTTCGAGATCTCCTACGAGCAGTACTTC. It is translated as CASSFEISYEQYF.

To note about this clonotype: This may stem from a read error, because a much larger clone lies one nucleotide away. The chain uses TRBV28 and TRBJ2-7; 8 bases agree with TRBD1. J lost 0 bases, V lost 6 bases, and 7 bases had no gene match. CDR3 size: 15 residues. Per germline, CDR1 MDHEN and CDR2 SYDVKM. CDR3: CASRPRTGSSYEQYF. CDR3 in DNA: TGTGCCAGCAGACCCCGGACAGGGAGCTCCTACGAGCAGTACTTC.

This clonotype came up a few times. The rearrangement uses TRBV15 and TRBJ2-7; possibly TRBD2 for D (6 bases). There are 15 residues in the CDR3. CDR1 LNHNV and CDR2 YYDKDF come from the germline V gene (reference sequence). V lost 0 bases and J 0 bases, leaving 9 bases between the germline ends. CDR3 region: CATSRDKAGSYEQYF. The DNA for the CDR3 is TGTGCCACCAGCAGAGATAAAGCGGGCTCCTACGAGCAGTACTTC.

In nucleotides, the CDR3 is TGTGCCAGCCGAACCCGACAGGGGAATTCACCCCTCCACTTT. This encodes CASRTRQGNSPLHF. V usage is TRBV27 and J usage is TRBJ1-6; 8 positions agree with TRBD1. Germline-derived CDR1 and CDR2 are MNHEY and SMNVEV (reference sequence). The CDR3 consists of 14 residues. The trim removed 8 bases at V and 7 bases at J, leaving 7 bases unmatched.

The chain's CDR3 is CATSEVGGYEQYF. The CDR3 DNA follows: TGTGCCACCAGTGAGGTAGGGGGCTATGAGCAGTACTTC. The rearrangement joins TRBV24-1 to TRBJ2-5, with 7 bases lining up with TRBD1. The germline V gene has CDR1 KGHDR and CDR2 SFDVKD. After removal of 4 bases from V and 11 bases from J, the junction contained 9 bases not matched to a gene. This CDR3 has 13 residues.

The rearrangement uses TRBV5-1 and TRBJ2-4, with 9 bases identical to TRBD1. The CDR3 runs 13 residues. V was pared by 4 bases and J by 12 bases, with 8 bases of the junction left unmatched. CDR1 is SGHRS, CDR2 YFSETQ, per germline. This chain's CDR3 is CASSRTGESGQYF. CDR3 nucleotides: TGCGCCAGCAGCCGGACAGGGGAATCTGGTCAGTACTTC.

J is TRBJ2-3 and V is TRBV7-9; perhaps TRBD1 as D (5 bases). CDR3 length: 13 amino acids. From germline, CDR1 is SEHNR and CDR2 FQNEAQ (reference sequence). V shed 11 bases and J shed 4 bases, with 16 bases lying between them. The CDR3 DNA sequence: TGTGCCGCCCTTTTAAGGGGCTCAGATACGCAGTATTTT. It encodes CAALLRGSDTQYF.

In this sample, this clonotype turned up a few times. The chain employs TRBV20-1 and TRBJ2-3; D is tentatively TRBD1 or TRBD2 (5 bases each). The germline V gene encodes CDR1 DFQATT and CDR2 SNEGSKA (reference sequence). The CDR3 is 15 amino acids. V was cut by 1 base and J by 1 base, with 12 bases left in between. The CDR3 sequence is CSARGWGIGTDTQYF. CDR3 DNA: TGCAGTGCTAGAGGTTGGGGGATCGGCACAGATACGCAGTATTTT.